The 21 T cell receptor beta chains reported below all come from one sample, sequenced in a study of vaccination effects on CD4 cells after COVID-19. This table comes from immunoSEQ multiplex PCR, and its TCRdb copy is limited to in-frame clones, with some not included. Here the sample spans 75,000 or so clones, around 77% being singletons. Antigens for these TCRs are unknown. Antigen-specific CD4+ T cells were expanded with viral peptide pools in the ViraFEST assay before sequencing. Having been cultured for 9 to 11 days, the cells underwent CD4+ T cell isolation. Two-dose vaccination with either BNT162b2 or mRNA-1273 was given to the participants. This specimen consisted of CD4+ T cells from PBMCs cultured with HCoV-OC43 spike peptides, obtained after COVID-19 vaccination. As to subset: HCoV-OC43 spike overlapping peptide pool stimulation. These receptors came from a human donor who received a COVID-19 vaccine.

The chain couples TRBV7-9 to TRBJ2-3, with 13 positions matching TRBD2. V lost 5 bases, J lost 4 bases, and 3 bases stayed unmatched. There are 15 residues in the CDR3. In germline, CDR1 is SEHNR, CDR2 FQNEAQ (reference sequence). In nucleotides, the CDR3 is TGTGCCAGCAGCGTGGGACTAGCGGGGCCAGATACGCAGTATTTT. This translates into CASSVGLAGPDTQYF.

This chain links TRBV6-5 with TRBJ1-2, with D possibly being TRBD1 (6 bases). The length of the CDR3 is 15 residues. Germline V gene lookup returns CDR1 MNHEY and CDR2 SVGAGI. Trimming stripped 6 bases from V and 4 bases from J, with 18 bases between. The CDR3 DNA is TGTGCCAGCAGCAAGGGGGTGGGAGGGAGCTATGGCTACACCTTC. It yields the protein CASSKGVGGSYGYTF.

The CDR3, as DNA: TGCGCCAGCAGCTTAGACAGCCAAGAGACCCAGTACTTC. It translates to CASSLDSQETQYF. The V gene is TRBV5-1, the J gene TRBJ2-5, with D tentatively TRBD1 (5 bases). CDR3 size: 13 residues. Germline CDR1 SGHRS, CDR2 YFSETQ. V lost 2 bases and J lost 1, with 6 bases in between.

The V call is TRBV29-1, the J call TRBJ2-6, with a weak D call TRBD2 (5 bases). Germline CDR1 is SQVTM and CDR2 is ANQGSEA. The CDR3 extends over 15 amino acids. Trimming shortened V by 6 bases and J by 0 bases, and 12 bases separated the two germline ends. CDR3 protein: CSVADVDSGANVLTF. DNA for the CDR3: TGCAGCGTAGCGGACGTCGACTCTGGGGCCAACGTCCTGACTTTC. Variable domain in full (rest from reference TRBV29-1 and TRBJ2-6): SAVISQKPSRDICQRGTSLTIQCQVDSQVTMMFWYRQQPGQSLTLIATANQGSEATYESGFVIDKFPISRPNLTFSTLTVSNMSPEDSSIYLCSVADVDSGANVLTFGAGSRLTVL.

CDR3 coding DNA: TGTGCCAGCAGCCAAGGCGGGACTAGCGGCGAGCAGTACGTC. Translating gives CASSQGGTSGEQYV. The chain joins TRBV3-1 (or the pseudogene TRBV3-2) to TRBJ2-7; TRBD2 aligns across 11 bases. Trimming at V came to 1 base and at J to 6 bases, leaving 2 bases not matched to a gene. This CDR3 is 14 amino acids long. Germline V gene lookup returns CDR1 LGHDT and CDR2 YNNKEL (reference sequence).

The CDR3: CSASRGTGANEKLFF. The CDR3 DNA follows: TGCAGTGCTAGTAGGGGGACAGGGGCTAATGAAAAACTGTTTTTT. The chain recombines TRBV20-1 with TRBJ1-4; 10 bases match TRBD1. CDR1 DFQATT and CDR2 SNEGSKA come from the germline V gene (reference sequence). V was pared by 3 bases and J by 3 bases, with 4 bases of the junction left unmatched. The CDR3 sequence is 15 residues long.

The chain recombines TRBV29-1 with TRBJ2-2; TRBD1 aligns across 7 bases. This CDR3 region has 12 residues. CDR1 is SQVTM and CDR2 is ANQGSEA in the germline V gene. CDR3 DNA sequence: TGCACTGGGACAGAGAACACCGGGGAGCTGTTTTTT. It translates to CTGTENTGELFF.

This clone was observed a single time. The chain has TRBV5-1 and TRBJ1-4; TRBD1 is a possible D gene (6 bases). V was trimmed by 2 bases and J by 4 bases, leaving 9 bases between them. Germline-derived CDR1 and CDR2 are SGHRS and YFSETQ. CDR3 length: 14 residues. CDR3 nucleotides: TGCGCCAGCAGCTTCAGGGGAAGTAATGAAAAACTGTTTTTT. This sequence encodes CASSFRGSNEKLFF.

The J gene is TRBJ2-3, the V gene TRBV27, with D tentatively TRBD1 (7 bases). V was shortened by 8 bases and J by 1 base, with 16 bases between the two germline ends. Germline V gene data show CDR1 as MNHEY and CDR2 as SMNVEV (reference sequence). This CDR3 has 15 residues. For the CDR3, the DNA is TGTGCCAGCGGACCAGGGGGGCTAGGCACAGATACGCAGTATTTT. It encodes CASGPGGLGTDTQYF.

This clone was seen only a few times. The chain joins TRBV24-1 to TRBJ1-2, with TRBD1 matching over 7 bases. With 3 bases clipped from V and 4 bases from J, the junction kept 7 bases outside the gene matches. Germline V gene data show CDR1 as KGHDR and CDR2 as SFDVKD. The CDR3 is 15 amino acids. The CDR3 protein is CATSDESTGSYGYTF. The CDR3 bases are TGTGCCACCAGTGATGAGTCGACAGGGAGCTATGGCTACACCTTC.

Remarks on this clone: The sample has other DNA sequences that encode this CDR3 too. This chain uses TRBV7-2 with TRBJ1-5; the D gene is possibly TRBD1 (6 bases). V was shortened by 4 bases and J by 4 bases, with 8 bases between the two germline ends. CDR3 length equals 13 residues. Germline V gene data show CDR1 as SGHTA and CDR2 as FQGNSA. CDR3 DNA: TGTGCCAGCAGCTCCCAGGGGAATCAGCCCCAGCATTTT. Residues: CASSSQGNQPQHF.

The chain links TRBV28 to TRBJ1-5; 8 bases are shared with TRBD1. This CDR3 spans 15 amino acids. Germline V lookup: CDR1 MDHEN, CDR2 SYDVKM. V lost 2 bases and J lost 4; bases outside the gene matches: 4. The CDR3 DNA is TGTGCCAGCAGTTTAGACGGGACAGGTAATCAGCCCCAGCATTTT. It is translated as CASSLDGTGNQPQHF.

The CDR3 loop is CASRPPLGVGYTF. The CDR3 region has the DNA TGTGCCAGCAGGCCTCCTTTGGGGGTTGGGTACACCTTC. The gene calls are TRBV28 and TRBJ1-2; D might be TRBD1 (5 bases). V was pared by 6 bases and J by 11 bases, with 19 bases between. Germline values: CDR1 MDHEN, CDR2 SYDVKM. The CDR3 sequence is 13 residues long.

This clone has only one observation. The CDR3 loop reads CAISESGSYGYTF. The CDR3 region has the DNA TGTGCCATCAGTGAGTCGGGAAGTTATGGCTACACCTTC. The chain uses TRBV10-3 and TRBJ1-2, with unresolved D. CDR3 length: 13 residues. Trimming stripped 0 bases from V and 5 bases from J, with 7 bases between. Germline CDR1 and CDR2: ENHRY and SYGVKD.

V is TRBV6-1 and J is TRBJ1-2; D gene unclear. The CDR3 is 11 residues long. From germline, CDR1 is MNHNS and CDR2 SASEGT. The V end was cut by 1 base, the J end by 8 bases, with 5 bases between. In DNA, the CDR3 is TGTGCCAGCAGTGAAGGGAGCGGCTACACCTTC. This codes for CASSEGSGYTF.

This clone has more than one count but fewer than ten. This chain joins TRBV4-3 and TRBJ2-3; the D is unclear. V was cut by 2 bases and J by 5 bases, with 8 bases left in between. The CDR3 length is 13 residues. From germline, CDR1 is LGHNA and CDR2 YSLEER. The CDR3 protein is CASSQRELDTQYF. CDR3 sequence (DNA): TGCGCCAGCAGCCAAAGGGAACTAGATACGCAGTATTTT.

The chain joins TRBV19 to TRBJ1-6, with D hard to call. Trimming took off 5 bases at V and 8 bases at J, with 13 bases between the two ends. The CDR3 totals 14 residues. Germline V gene data show CDR1 as LNHDA and CDR2 as SQIVND (reference sequence). Written as DNA, the CDR3 is TGTGCCAGTAGTCCGGGCAGACTCGATTCACCCCTCCACTTT. This encodes CASSPGRLDSPLHF.

The count of this clone is one. The rearrangement joins TRBV3-1 (or the pseudogene TRBV3-2) to TRBJ2-1, with D uncertain. CDR3 length: 15 residues. Germline CDR1 and CDR2: LGHDT and YNNKEL (reference sequence). V was clipped by 1 base and J by 2 bases, with 9 bases between them. For the CDR3, the DNA is TGTGCCAGCAGCCAAGGATCCCTAGCCTACAATGAGCAGTTCTTC. This encodes CASSQGSLAYNEQFF.

The V and J genes are TRBV10-2 and TRBJ2-3; no definite D call. CDR1 and CDR2 from the germline V gene are WSHSY and SAAADI. Trimming removed 9 bases from V and 1 base from J, with 17 bases in between. This CDR3 is built from 15 residues. For the CDR3, the DNA is TGCGCCAGTCAAACGTGGGCTTCGGGCACAGATACGCAGTATTTT. Amino acid sequence: CASQTWASGTDTQYF.

The rearrangement joins TRBV24-1 to TRBJ2-2; D could derive from TRBD1 or TRBD2 (6 bases each). This CDR3 spans 15 amino acids. Trimming cost V 12 bases and J 5 bases, with 21 bases left between them. Per the germline V gene, CDR1 is KGHDR and CDR2 is SFDVKD. The DNA of the CDR3 is TGTGCCGTCATGGGGGACCAAGGGGGGACCGGGGAGCTGTTTTTT. Its protein is CAVMGDQGGTGELFF.

CDR3 in DNA: TGTGCCAGCAGCTTCCGGGACAGGGTAGCAGATACGCAGTATTTT. Translated: CASSFRDRVADTQYF. The chain links TRBV5-4 to TRBJ2-3, with 9 bases identical to TRBD1. The length of the CDR3 is 15 residues. Germline CDR1 and CDR2: SGHNT and YYREEE (reference sequence). With 2 bases clipped from V and 4 bases from J, the junction kept 5 bases outside the gene matches.